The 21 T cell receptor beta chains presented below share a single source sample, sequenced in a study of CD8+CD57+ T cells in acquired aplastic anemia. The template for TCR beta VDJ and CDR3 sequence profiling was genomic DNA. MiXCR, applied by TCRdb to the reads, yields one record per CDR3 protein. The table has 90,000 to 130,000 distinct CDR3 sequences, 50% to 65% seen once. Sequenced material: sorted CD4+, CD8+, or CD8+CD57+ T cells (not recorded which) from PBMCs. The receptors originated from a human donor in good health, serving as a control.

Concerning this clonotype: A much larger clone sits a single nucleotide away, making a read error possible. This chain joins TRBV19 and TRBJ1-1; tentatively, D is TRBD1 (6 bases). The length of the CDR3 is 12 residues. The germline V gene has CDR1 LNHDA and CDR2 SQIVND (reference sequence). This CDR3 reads CASMRGDTEALF. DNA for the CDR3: TGTGCCAGTATGCGCGGGGACACTGAAGCTCTCTTT.

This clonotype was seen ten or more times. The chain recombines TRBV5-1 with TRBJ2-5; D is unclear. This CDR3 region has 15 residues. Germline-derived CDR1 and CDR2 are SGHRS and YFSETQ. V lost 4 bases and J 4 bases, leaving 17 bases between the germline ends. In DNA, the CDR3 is TGCGCCAGCAGCCCAGACCCGGCCTTGGGAGAGACCCAGTACTTC. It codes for CASSPDPALGETQYF.

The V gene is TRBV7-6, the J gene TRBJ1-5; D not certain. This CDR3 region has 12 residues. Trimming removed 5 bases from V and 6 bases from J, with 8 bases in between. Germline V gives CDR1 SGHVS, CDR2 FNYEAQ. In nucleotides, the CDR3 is TGTGCCAGCAGCAGCGCTGGTCAGCCCCAGCATTTT. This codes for CASSSAGQPQHF.

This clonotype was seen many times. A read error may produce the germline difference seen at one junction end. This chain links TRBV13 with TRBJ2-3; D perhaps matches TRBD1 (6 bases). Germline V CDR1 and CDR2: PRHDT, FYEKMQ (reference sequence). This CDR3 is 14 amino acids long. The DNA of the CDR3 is TGTGCCAGCAGCCTAGGGGGTGGCACAGATACGCAGTATTTT. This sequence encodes CASSLGGGTDTQYF.

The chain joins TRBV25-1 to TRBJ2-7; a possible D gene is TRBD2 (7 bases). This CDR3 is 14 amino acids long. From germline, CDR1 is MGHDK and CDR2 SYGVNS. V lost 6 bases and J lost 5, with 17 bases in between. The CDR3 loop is CASRGGGLAHEQYF. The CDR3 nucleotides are TGTGCCAGCAGGGGGGGGGGGCTGGCCCACGAGCAGTACTTC.

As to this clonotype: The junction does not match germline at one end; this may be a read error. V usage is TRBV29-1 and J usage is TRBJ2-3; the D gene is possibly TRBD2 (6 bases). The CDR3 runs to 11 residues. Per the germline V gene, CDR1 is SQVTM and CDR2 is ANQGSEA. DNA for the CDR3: TGTAGCGTTGAACTAGCCGATACGCAGTATTTT. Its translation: CSVELADTQYF.

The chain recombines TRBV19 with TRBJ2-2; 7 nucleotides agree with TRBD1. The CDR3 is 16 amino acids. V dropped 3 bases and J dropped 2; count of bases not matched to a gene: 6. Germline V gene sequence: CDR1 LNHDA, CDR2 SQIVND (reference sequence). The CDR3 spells CASSIRTGINTGELFF. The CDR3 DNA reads TGTGCCAGTAGTATCAGGACAGGCATAAACACCGGGGAGCTGTTTTTT.

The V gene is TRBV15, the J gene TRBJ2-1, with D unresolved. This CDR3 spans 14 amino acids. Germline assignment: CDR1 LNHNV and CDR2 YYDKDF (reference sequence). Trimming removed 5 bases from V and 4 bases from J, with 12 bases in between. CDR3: CATSPGPQYNEQFF. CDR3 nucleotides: TGTGCCACCAGCCCTGGGCCCCAATACAATGAGCAGTTCTTC.

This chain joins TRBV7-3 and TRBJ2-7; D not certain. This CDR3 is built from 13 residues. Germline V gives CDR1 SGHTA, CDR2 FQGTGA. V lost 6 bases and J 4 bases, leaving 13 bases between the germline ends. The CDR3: CASSSLGIYEQYF. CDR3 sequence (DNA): TGTGCCAGCAGTTCTTTGGGGATTTACGAGCAGTACTTC. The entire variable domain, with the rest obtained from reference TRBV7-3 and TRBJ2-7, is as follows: GAGVSQTPSNKVTEKGKYVELRCDPISGHTALYWYRQSLGQGPEFLIYFQGTGAADDSGLPNDRFFAVRPEGSVSTLKIQRTERGDSAVYLCASSSLGIYEQYFGPGTRLTVT.

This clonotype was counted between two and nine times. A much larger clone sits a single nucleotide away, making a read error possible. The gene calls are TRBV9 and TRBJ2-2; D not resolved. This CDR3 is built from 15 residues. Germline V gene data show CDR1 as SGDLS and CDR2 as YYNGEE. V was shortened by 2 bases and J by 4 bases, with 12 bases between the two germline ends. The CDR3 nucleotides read TGTGCCAGCAGCGTGGCCGAGATCGGCACCGGGGAGCTGTTTTTT. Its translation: CASSVAEIGTGELFF.

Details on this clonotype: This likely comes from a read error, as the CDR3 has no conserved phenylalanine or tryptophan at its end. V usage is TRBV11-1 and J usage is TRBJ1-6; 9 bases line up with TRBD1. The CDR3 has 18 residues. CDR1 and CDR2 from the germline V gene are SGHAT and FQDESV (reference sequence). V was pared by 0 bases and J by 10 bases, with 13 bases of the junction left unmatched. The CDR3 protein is CASSLADSGQGMKSPLHL. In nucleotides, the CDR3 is TGTGCCAGCAGCTTAGCGGATAGCGGACAGGGGATGAAGTCACCCCTCCACTTG.

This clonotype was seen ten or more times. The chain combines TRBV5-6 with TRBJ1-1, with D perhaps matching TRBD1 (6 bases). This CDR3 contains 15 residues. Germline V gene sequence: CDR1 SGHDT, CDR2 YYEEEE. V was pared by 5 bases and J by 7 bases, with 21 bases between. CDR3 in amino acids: CASSPGTNTLFEAFF. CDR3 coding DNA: TGTGCCAGCAGTCCCGGGACAAACACTTTATTTGAAGCTTTCTTT.

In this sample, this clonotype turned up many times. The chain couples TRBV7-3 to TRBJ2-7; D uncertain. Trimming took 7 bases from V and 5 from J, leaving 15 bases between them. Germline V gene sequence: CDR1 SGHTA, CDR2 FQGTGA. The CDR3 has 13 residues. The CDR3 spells CASNKTGLDEQYF. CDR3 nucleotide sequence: TGTGCCAGCAACAAAACCGGGCTTGACGAGCAGTACTTC.

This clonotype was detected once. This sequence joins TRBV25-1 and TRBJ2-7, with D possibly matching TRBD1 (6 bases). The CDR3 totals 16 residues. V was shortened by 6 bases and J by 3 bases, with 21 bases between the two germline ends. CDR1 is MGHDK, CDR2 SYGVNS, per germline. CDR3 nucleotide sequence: TGTGCCAGCAGCGTAATGGACATGGGGGCCCTCTACGAGCAGTACTTC. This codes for CASSVMDMGALYEQYF.

The CDR3 protein is CASSWTSGGNEQFF. The CDR3 DNA follows: TGTGCCAGCAGTTGGACTAGCGGGGGCAATGAGCAGTTCTTC. This chain joins TRBV11-2 and TRBJ2-1, with 13 bases that match TRBD2. This CDR3 is built from 14 residues. From germline, CDR1 is SGHAT and CDR2 FQNNGV. J lost 6 bases, V lost 6 bases, and 2 bases had no gene match.

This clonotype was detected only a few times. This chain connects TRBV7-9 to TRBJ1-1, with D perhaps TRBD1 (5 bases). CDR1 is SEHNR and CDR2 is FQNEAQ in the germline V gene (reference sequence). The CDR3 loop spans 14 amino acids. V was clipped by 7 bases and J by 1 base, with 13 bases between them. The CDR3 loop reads CASTPGGGNTEAFF. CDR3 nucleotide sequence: TGTGCCAGCACCCCCGGGGGGGGGAACACTGAAGCTTTCTTT. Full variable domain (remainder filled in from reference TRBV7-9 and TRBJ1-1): DTGVSQNPRHKITKRGQNVTFRCDPISEHNRLYWYRQTLGQGPEFLTYFQNEAQLEKSRLLSDRFSAERPKGSFSTLEIQRTEQGDSAMYLCASTPGGGNTEAFFGQGTRLTVV.

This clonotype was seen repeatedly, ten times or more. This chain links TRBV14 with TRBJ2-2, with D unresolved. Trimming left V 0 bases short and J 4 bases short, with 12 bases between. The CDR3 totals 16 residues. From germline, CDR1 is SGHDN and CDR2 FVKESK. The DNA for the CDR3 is TGTGCCAGCAGCCAAGATATAGGCAGCTTCACCGGGGAGCTGTTTTTT. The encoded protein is CASSQDIGSFTGELFF.

Written as DNA, the CDR3 is TGTGCCAGCAGTTACCTCTACAATGAGCAGTTCTTC. Its translation: CASSYLYNEQFF. The gene calls are TRBV6-2 or TRBV6-3 and TRBJ2-1; D not resolved. The V gene lost 2 bases and the J gene lost 3 bases, with 2 bases spanning the gap. CDR3 length: 12 residues. From germline, CDR1 is MNHEY and CDR2 SVGEGT.

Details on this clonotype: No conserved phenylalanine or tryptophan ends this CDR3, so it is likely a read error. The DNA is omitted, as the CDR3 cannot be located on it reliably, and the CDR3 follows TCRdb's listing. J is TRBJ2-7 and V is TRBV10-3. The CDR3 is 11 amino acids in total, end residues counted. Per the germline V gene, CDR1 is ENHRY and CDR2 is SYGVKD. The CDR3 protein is CAISESTGKHS.

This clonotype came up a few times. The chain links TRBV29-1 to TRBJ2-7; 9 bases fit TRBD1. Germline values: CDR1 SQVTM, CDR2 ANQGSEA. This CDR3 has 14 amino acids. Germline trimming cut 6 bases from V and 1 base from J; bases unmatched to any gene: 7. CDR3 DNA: TGCAGCGTCCCTATGACAGGGGGATCCTACGAGCAGTACTTC. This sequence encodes CSVPMTGGSYEQYF.

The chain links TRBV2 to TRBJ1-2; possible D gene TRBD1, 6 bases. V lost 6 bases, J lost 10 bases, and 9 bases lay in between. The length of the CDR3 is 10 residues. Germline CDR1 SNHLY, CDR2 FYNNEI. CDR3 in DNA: TGTGCCAGCAGCGCAGGGGTCTACACCTTC. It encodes CASSAGVYTF.